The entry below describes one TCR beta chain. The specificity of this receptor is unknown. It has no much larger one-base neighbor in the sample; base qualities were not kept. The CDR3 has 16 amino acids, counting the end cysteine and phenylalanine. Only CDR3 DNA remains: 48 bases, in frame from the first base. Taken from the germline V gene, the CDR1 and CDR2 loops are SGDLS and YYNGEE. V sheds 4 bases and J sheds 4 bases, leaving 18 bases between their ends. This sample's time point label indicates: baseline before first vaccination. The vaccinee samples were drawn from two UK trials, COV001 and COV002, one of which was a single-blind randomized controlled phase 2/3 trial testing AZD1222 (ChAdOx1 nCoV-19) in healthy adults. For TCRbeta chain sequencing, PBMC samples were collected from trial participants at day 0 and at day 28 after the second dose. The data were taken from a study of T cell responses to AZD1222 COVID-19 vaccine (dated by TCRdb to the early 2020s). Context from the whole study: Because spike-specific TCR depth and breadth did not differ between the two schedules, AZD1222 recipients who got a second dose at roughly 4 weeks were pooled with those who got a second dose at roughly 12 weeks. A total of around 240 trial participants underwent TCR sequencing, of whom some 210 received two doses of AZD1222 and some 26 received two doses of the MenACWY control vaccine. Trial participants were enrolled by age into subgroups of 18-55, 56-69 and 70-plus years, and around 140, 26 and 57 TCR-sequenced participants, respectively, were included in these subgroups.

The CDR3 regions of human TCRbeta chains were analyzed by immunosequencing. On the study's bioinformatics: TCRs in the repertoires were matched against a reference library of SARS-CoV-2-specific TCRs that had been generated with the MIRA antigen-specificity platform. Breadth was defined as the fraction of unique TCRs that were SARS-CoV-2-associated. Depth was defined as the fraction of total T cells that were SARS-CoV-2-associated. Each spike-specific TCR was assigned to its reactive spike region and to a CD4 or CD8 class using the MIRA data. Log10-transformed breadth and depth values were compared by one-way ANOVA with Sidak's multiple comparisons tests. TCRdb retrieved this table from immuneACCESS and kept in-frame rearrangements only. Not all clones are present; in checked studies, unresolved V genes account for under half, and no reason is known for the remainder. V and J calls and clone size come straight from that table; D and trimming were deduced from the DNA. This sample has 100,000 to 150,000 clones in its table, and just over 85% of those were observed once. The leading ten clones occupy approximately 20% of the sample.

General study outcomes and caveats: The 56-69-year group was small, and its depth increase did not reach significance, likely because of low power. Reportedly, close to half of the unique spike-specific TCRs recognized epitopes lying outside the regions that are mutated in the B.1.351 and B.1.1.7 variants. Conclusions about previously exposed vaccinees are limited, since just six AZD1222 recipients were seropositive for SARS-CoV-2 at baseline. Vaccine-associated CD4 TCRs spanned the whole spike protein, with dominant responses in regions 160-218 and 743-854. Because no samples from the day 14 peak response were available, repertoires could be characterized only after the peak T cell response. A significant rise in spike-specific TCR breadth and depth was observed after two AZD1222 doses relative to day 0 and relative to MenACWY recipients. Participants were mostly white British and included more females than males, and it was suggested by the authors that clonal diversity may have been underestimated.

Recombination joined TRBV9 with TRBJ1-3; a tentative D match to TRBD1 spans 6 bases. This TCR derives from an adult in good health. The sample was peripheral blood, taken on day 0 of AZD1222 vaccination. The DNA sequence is TGTGCCAGCAGCCCAAGAGACAGGACTGTCGGAAACACCATATATTTT. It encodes CASSPRDRTVGNTIYF.